This T cell receptor (beta chain) was retrieved from a study of OX40 agonist ivuxolimab in advanced cancers. About the research overall: Patients were treated with intravenous ivuxolimab, dosed at 0.01 to 10 mg/kg and infused every 2 weeks. Two cutaneous melanoma patients and one hepatocellular carcinoma patient, three in all, had partial responses.

This table comes from immunoSEQ multiplex PCR, and its TCRdb copy is limited to in-frame clones, with some not included. The table includes some 110,000 clones, roughly nine tenths detected once. V was clipped by 6 bases and J by 0 bases, with 10 bases between them. The CDR3 is 15 amino acids. CDR1 and CDR2 (germline): SGHDT, YYEEEE. With respect to this clone: Its antigen is not known.

Study-wide results and caveats: CD4+ and CD8+ blood T cells expanded clonally by week 6 at 0.1 to 3.0 mg/kg. People who partly responded at 0.1-3.0 mg/kg had some of the least clonal expansion seen.

The material sequenced was CD4+ or CD8+ T cells sorted from blood, taken in a trial of the OX40 agonist ivuxolimab. The sequence was collected from an adult with an advanced solid tumor such as melanoma, head and neck, liver or kidney cancer. The chain links TRBV5-6 to TRBJ2-6; D is uncertain. CDR3 sequence (DNA): TGTGCCAGCAACACTGGGATCTCTGGGGCCAACGTCCTGACTTTC. The encoded protein is CASNTGISGANVLTF.